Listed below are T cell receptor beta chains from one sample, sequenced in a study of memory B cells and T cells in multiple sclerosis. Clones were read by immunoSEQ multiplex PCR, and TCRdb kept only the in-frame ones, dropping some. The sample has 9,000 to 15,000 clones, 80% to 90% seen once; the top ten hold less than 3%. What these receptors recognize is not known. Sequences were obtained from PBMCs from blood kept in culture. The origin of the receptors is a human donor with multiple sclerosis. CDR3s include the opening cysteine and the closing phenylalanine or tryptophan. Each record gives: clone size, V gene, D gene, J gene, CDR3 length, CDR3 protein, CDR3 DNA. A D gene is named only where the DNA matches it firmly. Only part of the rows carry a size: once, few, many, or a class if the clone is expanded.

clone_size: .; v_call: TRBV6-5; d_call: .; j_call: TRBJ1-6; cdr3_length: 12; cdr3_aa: CASTQYNSPLHF; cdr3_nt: TGTGCCAGCACGCAATATAATTCACCCCTCCACTTT
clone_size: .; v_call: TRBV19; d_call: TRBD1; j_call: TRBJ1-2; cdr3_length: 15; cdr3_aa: CASSIVVTGSYGYTF; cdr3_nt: TGTGCCAGTAGTATAGTTGTGACAGGGAGCTATGGCTACACCTTC
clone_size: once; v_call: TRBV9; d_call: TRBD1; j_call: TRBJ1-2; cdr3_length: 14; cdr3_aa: CASSSQTGLYGYTF; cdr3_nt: TGTGCCAGCAGCTCTCAGACAGGGCTCTATGGCTACACCTTC
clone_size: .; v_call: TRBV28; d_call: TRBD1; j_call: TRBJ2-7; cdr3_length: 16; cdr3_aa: CASSPPDRASSYEQYF; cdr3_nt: TGTGCCAGCAGTCCCCCGGACAGGGCGAGCTCCTACGAGCAGTACTTC
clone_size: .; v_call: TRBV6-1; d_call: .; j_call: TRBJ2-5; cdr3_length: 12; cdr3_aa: CASTRGQETQYF; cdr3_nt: TGTGCCAGCACGCGGGGCCAAGAGACCCAGTACTTC
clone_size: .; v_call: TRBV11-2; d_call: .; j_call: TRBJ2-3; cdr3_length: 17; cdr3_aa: CASSQSIVEGPTDTQYF; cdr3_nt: TGTGCCAGCAGCCAATCCATAGTTGAGGGCCCCACAGATACGCAGTATTTT
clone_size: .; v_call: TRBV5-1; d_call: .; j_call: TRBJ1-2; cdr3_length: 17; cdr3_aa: CASSSPPGTNFNYGYTF; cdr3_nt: TGCGCCAGCAGCTCCCCCCCAGGGACAAATTTTAACTATGGCTACACCTTC
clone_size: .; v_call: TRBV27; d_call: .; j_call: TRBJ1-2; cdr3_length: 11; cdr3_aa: CASSTGFGYTF; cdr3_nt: TGTGCCAGCAGTACGGGGTTTGGCTACACCTTC
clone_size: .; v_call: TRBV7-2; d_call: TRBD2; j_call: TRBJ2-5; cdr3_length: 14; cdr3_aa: CASSPGLAEETQYF; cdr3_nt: TGTGCCAGCAGCCCTGGGCTAGCGGAAGAGACCCAGTACTTC
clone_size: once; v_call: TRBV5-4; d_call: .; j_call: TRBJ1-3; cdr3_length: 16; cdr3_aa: CASSLGISAAGNTIYF; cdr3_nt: TGTGCCAGCAGCTTGGGGATATCAGCGGCTGGAAACACCATATATTTT
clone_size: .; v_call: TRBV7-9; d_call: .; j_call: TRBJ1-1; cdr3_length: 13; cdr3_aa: CASSFSGVTEAFF; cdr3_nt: TGTGCCAGCAGCTTTTCCGGGGTGACTGAAGCTTTCTTT
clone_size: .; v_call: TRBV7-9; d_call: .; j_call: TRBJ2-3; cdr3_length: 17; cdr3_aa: CASSFGPGGASTDTQYF; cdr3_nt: TGTGCCAGCAGCTTCGGCCCTGGCGGGGCTAGCACAGATACGCAGTATTTT
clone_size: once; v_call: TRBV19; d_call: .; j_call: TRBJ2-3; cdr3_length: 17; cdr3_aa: CASSGGYPLSSTDTQYF; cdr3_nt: TGTGCCAGTAGTGGGGGGTATCCTTTATCTAGCACAGATACGCAGTATTTT
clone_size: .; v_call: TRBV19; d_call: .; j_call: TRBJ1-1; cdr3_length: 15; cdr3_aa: CASSIRRGTVPEAFF; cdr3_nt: TGTGCCAGTAGTATACGGAGGGGAACGGTACCTGAAGCTTTCTTT
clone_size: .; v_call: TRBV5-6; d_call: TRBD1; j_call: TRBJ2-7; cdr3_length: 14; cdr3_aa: CASSFGQGASEQYF; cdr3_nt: TGTGCCAGCAGCTTTGGGCAGGGGGCGTCCGAGCAGTACTTC
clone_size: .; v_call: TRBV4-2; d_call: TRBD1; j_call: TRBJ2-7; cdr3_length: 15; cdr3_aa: CASSRADRAKNEQYF; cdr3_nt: TGTGCCAGCAGCCGCGCGGACAGGGCGAAAAACGAGCAGTACTTC
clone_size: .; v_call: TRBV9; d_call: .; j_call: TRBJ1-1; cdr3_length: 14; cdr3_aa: CASSPYRVNTEAFF; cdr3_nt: TGTGCCAGCAGCCCGTACAGGGTTAACACTGAAGCTTTCTTT
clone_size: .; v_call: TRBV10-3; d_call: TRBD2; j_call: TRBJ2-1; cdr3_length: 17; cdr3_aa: CAIEIGTSGGKENEQFF; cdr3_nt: TGTGCCATCGAGATTGGGACTAGCGGGGGCAAGGAGAATGAGCAGTTCTTC
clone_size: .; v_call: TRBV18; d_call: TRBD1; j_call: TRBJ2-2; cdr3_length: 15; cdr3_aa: CASSPLTGASGELFF; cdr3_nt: TGTGCCAGCTCACCGCTAACAGGGGCAAGCGGGGAGCTGTTTTTT
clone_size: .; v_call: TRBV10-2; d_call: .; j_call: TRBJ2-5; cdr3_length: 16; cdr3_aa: CASSPTGPSNEETQYF; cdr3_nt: TGCGCCAGCAGCCCGACGGGGCCAAGCAATGAAGAGACCCAGTACTTC
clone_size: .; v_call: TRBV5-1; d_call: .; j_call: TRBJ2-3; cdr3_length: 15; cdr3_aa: CASSLRGTRTDTQYF; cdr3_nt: TGCGCCAGCAGCTTGCGCGGGACCCGCACAGATACGCAGTATTTT
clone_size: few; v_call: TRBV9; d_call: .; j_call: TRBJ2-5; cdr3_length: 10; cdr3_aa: CASSVETQYF; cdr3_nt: TGTGCCAGCAGCGTAGAGACCCAGTACTTC
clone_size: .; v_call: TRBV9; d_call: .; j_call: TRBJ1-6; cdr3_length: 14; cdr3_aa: CASSRGQINSPLHF; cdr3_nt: TGTGCCAGCAGCCGCGGACAGATCAATTCACCCCTCCACTTT
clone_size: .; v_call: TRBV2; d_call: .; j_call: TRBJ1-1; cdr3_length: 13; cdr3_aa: CASKENMNTEAFF; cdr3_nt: TGTGCCAGCAAGGAGAATATGAACACTGAAGCTTTCTTT
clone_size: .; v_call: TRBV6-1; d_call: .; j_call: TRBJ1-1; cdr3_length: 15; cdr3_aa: CASSERGVTNTEAFF; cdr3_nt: TGTGCCAGCAGTGAACGGGGGGTTACGAACACTGAAGCTTTCTTT
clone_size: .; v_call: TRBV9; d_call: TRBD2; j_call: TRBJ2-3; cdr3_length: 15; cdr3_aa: CASSVQAGGPDTQYF; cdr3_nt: TGTGCCAGCAGCGTACAAGCGGGGGGGCCAGATACGCAGTATTTT
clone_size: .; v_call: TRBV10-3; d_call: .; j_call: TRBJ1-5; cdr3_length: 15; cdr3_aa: CAISDSGGSNQPQHF; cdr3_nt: TGTGCCATCAGTGACTCGGGGGGAAGCAATCAGCCCCAGCATTTT
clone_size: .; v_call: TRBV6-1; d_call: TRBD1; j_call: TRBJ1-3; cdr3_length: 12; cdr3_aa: CASSWDRPILHF; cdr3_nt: TGTGCCAGCAGTTGGGACAGGCCGATTCTTCATTTT
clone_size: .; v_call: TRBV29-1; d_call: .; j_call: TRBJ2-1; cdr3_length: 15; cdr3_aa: CSVDSDGSSYNEQFF; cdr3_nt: TGCAGCGTTGATAGCGACGGGAGCTCCTACAATGAGCAGTTCTTC
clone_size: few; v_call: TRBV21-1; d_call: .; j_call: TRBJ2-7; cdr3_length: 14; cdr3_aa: CASFHRRALGEQYF; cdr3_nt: TGTGCCAGCTTTCATCGGCGGGCCTTGGGGGAGCAGTACTTC
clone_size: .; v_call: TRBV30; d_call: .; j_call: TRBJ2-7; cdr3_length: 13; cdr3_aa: CAWSDGPVDEQYF; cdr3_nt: TGTGCCTGGAGTGACGGGCCAGTGGACGAGCAGTACTTC
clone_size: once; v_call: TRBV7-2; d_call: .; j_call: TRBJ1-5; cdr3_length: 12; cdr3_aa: CASSFNNQPQHF; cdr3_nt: TGTGCCAGCAGCTTTAACAATCAGCCCCAGCATTTT
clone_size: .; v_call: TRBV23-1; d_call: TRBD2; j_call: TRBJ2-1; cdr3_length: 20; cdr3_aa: CAGPKVVLAGARGSYNEQFF; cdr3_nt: TGCGCCGGCCCCAAAGTTGTGCTAGCGGGGGCCAGGGGCTCCTACAATGAGCAGTTCTTC